This T cell receptor beta chain was documented in a study of cytomegalovirus exposure and HLA in healthy donors. General study findings and limits: The study reported that TCR beta sequences accurately predicted HLA-A and HLA-B alleles in most subjects.

In regard to this clone: What it binds is unknown.

13 Jbeta primers and 60 Vbeta primers were used for the PCR. TCRdb's copy holds only in-frame clones and misses some; the assay was immunoSEQ multiplex PCR. The repertoire consists of approximately 150,000 clones, with over 75% occurring once and the leading ten covering 5% to 6.5%. The ends were cut back, 8 bases at V and 4 bases at J, with 11 bases in the middle. Germline CDR1 MNHNS, CDR2 SASEGT. CDR3 length: 12 amino acids. This clonotype was sampled from a man aged 30 to 45 in good health and CMV-seropositive. The sequenced material came from PBMCs. V usage is TRBV6-1 and J usage is TRBJ1-2; perhaps TRBD1 as D (6 bases). For the CDR3, the DNA is TGTGCCAGCCCAGGGGTTGGCTATGGCTACACCTTC. This codes for CASPGVGYGYTF.